In this sample, the clone carrying this T cell receptor (beta chain) turned up a few times. Authors' analysis steps: Estimated nucleated cell counts came from reference gene primer amplification. Clones were read by immunoSEQ multiplex PCR, and TCRdb kept only the in-frame ones, dropping some. V, J and clone size are taken as reported in that table, and D and trimming were inferred from the DNA itself. The data hold about 150,000 clones, with roughly 83% observed a single time. The sample comes from a study of blood T cell repertoires in COVID-19. Overall study context: Samples of COVID-19 (acute and convalescent) were obtained from the United States, Italy and Spain. From T cells, B-cell-depleted T cells, or PBMCs came the material, which was cDNA or gDNA.

Material for sequencing was peripheral blood. This TCR was sampled from a woman aged 60-75 years with acute or convalescent COVID-19.

CDR3 sequence reads: CASSRGQAEKLFF. The DNA for the CDR3 is TGTGCCAGCTCACGCGGACAGGCAGAAAAACTGTTTTTT. The V call is TRBV18, the J call TRBJ1-4; the match to TRBD1 covers 7 bases. The CDR3 spans 13 residues. The V gene's germline CDR1 is KGHSH and CDR2 LQKENI. Trimming took 4 bases from V and 8 from J; bases not matched to a gene: 4.